This T cell receptor (beta chain) emerged from a study of response to subunit inactivated influenza vaccine (dated by TCRdb to about 2018). Describing the broader study: Deep quantitative T cell receptor repertoire profiling was used in the study to track responses to a trivalent subunit inactivated influenza vaccine. Results the study describes overall, beyond this receptor: It was suggested by the authors that each seasonal influenza vaccination may recruit only a limited number of new T cells.

Library creation used RT-PCR. The sequencer was an Illumina HiSeq 2500. TCRdb reprocessed the public reads (quality trimming at Q25 with fastp, clone calling with MiXCR) and kept in-frame beta chains. Records with the same CDR3 protein are collapsed into one entry carrying the most frequent genes and DNA. For this sample the table gives roughly 700,000 distinct CDR3 sequences, of which more than 11% were detected only once. In total, the top ten clones hold roughly 6.4% of the sample. The CDR3 goes from the cysteine to the phenylalanine over 12 residues. The CDR3 DNA has 36 bases and is translated from base 1. V and J lose 6 bases and 2 bases, and a span of 6 bases separates them. The sample holds a few counts of this clonotype. Its antigen remains undetermined. The sample holds no much larger clone one base away, and base qualities are not on file.

This sequence originates from a man between 50 and 59 years old who received an inactivated influenza vaccine. Donor details come from another sample of the same person, matched by shared clones. The sequences come from PBMCs from blood, collected 14 to 15 days before vaccination. The sequence joins TRBV12-3 or TRBV12-4 to TRBJ2-3, with an unclear D gene assignment. The CDR3 protein: CASRYFTDTQYF. The sequenced DNA: TGTGCCAGCAGATACTTCACAGATACGCAGTATTTT.